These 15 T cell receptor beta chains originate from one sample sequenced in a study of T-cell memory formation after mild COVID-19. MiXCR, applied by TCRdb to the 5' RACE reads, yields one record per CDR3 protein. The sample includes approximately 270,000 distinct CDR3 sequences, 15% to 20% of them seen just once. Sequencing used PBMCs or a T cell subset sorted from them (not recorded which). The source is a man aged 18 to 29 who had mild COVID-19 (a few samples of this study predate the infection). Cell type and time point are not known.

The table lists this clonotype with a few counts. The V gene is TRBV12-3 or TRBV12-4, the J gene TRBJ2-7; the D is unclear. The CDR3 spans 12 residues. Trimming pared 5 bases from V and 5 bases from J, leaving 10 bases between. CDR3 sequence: CASSSTRDEQYF. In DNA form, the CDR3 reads TGTGCCAGCAGTAGCACAAGGGACGAGCAGTACTTC.

The CDR3 DNA reads as TGTGCCAGCAGCCTCGGACAGTCAGTCCTAGGGACTGAAGCTTTCTTT. Its protein product is CASSLGQSVLGTEAFF. The chain recombines TRBV7-9 with TRBJ1-1; D is perhaps TRBD1 (6 bases). Germline V lookup: CDR1 SEHNR, CDR2 FQNEAQ (reference sequence). V lost 5 bases and J 5 bases, leaving 21 bases between the germline ends. The CDR3 spans 16 residues.

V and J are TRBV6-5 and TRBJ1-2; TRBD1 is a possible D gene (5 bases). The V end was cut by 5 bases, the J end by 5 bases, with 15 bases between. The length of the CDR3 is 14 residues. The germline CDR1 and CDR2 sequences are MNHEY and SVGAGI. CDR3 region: CASSPGRNVYGYTF. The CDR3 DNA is TGTGCCAGCAGTCCGGGACGGAATGTTTATGGCTACACCTTC.

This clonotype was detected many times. CDR3 sequence reads: CASSLDYSYEQYF. The CDR3 DNA reads TGCGCCAGCAGCTTGGATTATTCCTACGAGCAGTACTTC. The chain employs TRBV5-1 and TRBJ2-7; no clear D gene. The germline gives CDR1 SGHRS, CDR2 YFSETQ. Trimming took 0 bases from V and 1 from J, leaving 5 bases between them. The CDR3 spans 13 residues.

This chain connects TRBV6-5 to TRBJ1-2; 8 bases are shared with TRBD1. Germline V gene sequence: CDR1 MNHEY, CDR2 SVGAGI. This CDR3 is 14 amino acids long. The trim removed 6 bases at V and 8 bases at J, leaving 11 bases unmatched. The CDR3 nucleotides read TGTGCCAGCAGCTCACAGGGGGTCTCGGGGGGCTACACCTTC. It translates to CASSSQGVSGGYTF.

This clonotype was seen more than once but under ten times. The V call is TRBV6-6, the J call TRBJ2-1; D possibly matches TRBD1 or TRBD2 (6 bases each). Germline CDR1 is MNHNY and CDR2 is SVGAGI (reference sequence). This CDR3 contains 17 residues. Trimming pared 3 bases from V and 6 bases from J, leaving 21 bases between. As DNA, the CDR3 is TGTGCCAGCAGTTATCGCCCGATAAGCCGGGGGCCCAATGAGCAGTTCTTC. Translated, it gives CASSYRPISRGPNEQFF.

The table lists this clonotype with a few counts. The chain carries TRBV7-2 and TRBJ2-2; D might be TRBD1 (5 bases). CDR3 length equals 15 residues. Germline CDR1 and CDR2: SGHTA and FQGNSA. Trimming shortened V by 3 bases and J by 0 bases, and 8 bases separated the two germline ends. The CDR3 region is CASSFRVANTGELFF. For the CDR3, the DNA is TGTGCCAGCAGCTTCAGGGTAGCGAACACCGGGGAGCTGTTTTTT.

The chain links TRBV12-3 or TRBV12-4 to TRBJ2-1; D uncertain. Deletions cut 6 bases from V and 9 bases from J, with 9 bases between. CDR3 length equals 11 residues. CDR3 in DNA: TGTGCCAGCAGGAAGATAGGTGAGCAGTTCTTC. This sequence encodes CASRKIGEQFF.

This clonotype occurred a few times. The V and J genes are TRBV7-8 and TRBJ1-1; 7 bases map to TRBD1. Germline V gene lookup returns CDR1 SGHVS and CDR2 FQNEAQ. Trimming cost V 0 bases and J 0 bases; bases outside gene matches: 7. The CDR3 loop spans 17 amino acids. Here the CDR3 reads CASSLAGRGGLNTEAFF. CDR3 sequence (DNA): TGTGCCAGCAGCTTAGCGGGCAGGGGGGGTCTGAACACTGAAGCTTTCTTT.

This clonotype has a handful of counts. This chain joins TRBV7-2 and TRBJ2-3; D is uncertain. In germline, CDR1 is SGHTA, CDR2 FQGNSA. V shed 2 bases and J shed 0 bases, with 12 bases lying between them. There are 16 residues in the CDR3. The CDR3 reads CASSLFVEPSTDTQYF. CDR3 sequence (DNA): TGTGCCAGCAGCTTATTCGTGGAACCTAGCACAGATACGCAGTATTTT.

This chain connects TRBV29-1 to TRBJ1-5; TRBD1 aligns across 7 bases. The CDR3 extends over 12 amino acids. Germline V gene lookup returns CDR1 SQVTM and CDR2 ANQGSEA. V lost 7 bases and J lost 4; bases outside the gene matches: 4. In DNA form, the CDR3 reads TGCAGCGGAGGGGACAGTAATCAGCCCCAGCATTTT. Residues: CSGGDSNQPQHF.

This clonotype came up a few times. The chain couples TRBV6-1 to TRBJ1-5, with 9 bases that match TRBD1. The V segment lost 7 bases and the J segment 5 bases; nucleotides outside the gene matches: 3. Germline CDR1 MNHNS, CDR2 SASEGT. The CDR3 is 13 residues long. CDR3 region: CASIGQGHQPQHF. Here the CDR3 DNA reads TGTGCCAGCATTGGACAGGGGCATCAGCCCCAGCATTTT.

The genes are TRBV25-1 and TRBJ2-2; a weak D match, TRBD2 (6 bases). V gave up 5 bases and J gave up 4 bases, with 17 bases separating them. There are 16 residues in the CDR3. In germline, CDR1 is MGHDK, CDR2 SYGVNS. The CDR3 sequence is CASSFLFGGCTGELFF. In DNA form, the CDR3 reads TGTGCCAGCAGTTTCCTTTTTGGAGGGTGCACCGGGGAGCTGTTTTTT.

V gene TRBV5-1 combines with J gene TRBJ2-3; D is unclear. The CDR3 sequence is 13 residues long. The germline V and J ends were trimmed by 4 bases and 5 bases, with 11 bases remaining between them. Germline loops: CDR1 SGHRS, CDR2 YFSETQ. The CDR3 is CASSDWPQDTQYF. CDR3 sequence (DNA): TGCGCCAGCAGCGATTGGCCACAAGATACGCAGTATTTT.

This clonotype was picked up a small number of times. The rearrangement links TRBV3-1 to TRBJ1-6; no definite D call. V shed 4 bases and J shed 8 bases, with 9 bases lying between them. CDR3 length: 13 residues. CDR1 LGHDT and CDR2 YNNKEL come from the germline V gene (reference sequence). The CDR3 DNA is TGTGCCAGCAGCCCAGACTCTTATTCACCCCTCCACTTT. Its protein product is CASSPDSYSPLHF.